This T cell receptor beta chain was observed in a study of T cell responses to AZD1222 COVID-19 vaccine. The table came from immunoSEQ multiplex PCR; TCRdb's copy has only in-frame clones and leaves some out. This table holds 150,000 or so clones, 80% to 90% found once. The study, taken as a whole, reports: The sample set comprised mostly white British donors with more females, and clonal diversity was possibly underestimated.

Worth noting for this clone: Its antigen is still unknown.

Germline V CDR1 and CDR2: LNHDA, SQIVND (reference sequence). This CDR3 is 17 amino acids long. J lost 4 bases, V lost 9 bases, and 18 bases had no gene match. The sample consisted of peripheral blood, taken on day 0 of MenACWY control vaccination. This receptor was taken from an adult in good health. V is TRBV19 and J is TRBJ2-5; TRBD1 matches 9 bases. Written as DNA, the CDR3 is TGTGCCAGCGGCGGGGGAAATAACAGGGGGCGCAGAGAGACCCAGTACTTC. The encoded protein is CASGGGNNRGRRETQYF.